What follows are 19 T cell receptor beta chains derived from one specimen sequenced in a study of cytomegalovirus exposure and HLA in healthy donors. The table came from immunoSEQ multiplex PCR; TCRdb's copy has only in-frame clones and leaves some out. Seen here are about 140,000 clones, approximately 86% observed once, and the top ten hold approximately 8.7%. What was sequenced was PBMCs. The receptors here all came from a man younger than 30 in good health and CMV-seropositive.

This clone was observed once. The J gene is TRBJ1-3, the V gene TRBV5-6; D is uncertain. This CDR3 has 15 amino acids. Trimming removed 4 bases from V and 6 bases from J, with 17 bases in between. Germline lookup yields CDR1 SGHDT and CDR2 YYEEEE. The CDR3 bases are TGTGCCAGCAGCCTCTCAGGCAGGATTATAAACACCATATATTTT. Translation gives CASSLSGRIINTIYF. The variable domain in full, completed from reference TRBV5-6 and TRBJ1-3, reads DAGVTQSPTHLIKTRGQQVTLRCSPKSGHDTVSWYQQALGQGPQFIFQYYEEEERQRGNFPDRFSGHQFPNYSSELNVNALLLGDSALYLCASSLSGRIINTIYFGEGSWLTVV.

This clone has only one observation. The chain links TRBV25-1 to TRBJ1-6, with 8 bases identical to TRBD1. Trimming took 1 base from V and 12 from J; bases not matched to a gene: 2. Germline CDR1 reads MGHDK; CDR2 reads SYGVNS. The CDR3 spans 13 residues. CDR3 in DNA: TGTGCCAGCAGTGAATGGACAGGGCGACCCCTCCACTTT. Amino acids: CASSEWTGRPLHF.

The V and J genes are TRBV5-5 and TRBJ1-2, with D possibly matching TRBD1 (6 bases). This CDR3 comprises 14 residues. Germline V lookup: CDR1 SGHKS, CDR2 YYEKEE (reference sequence). V lost 0 bases and J lost 7, with 13 bases in between. CDR3 sequence: CASSLDQGLRGYTF. The CDR3 coding sequence is TGTGCCAGCAGCTTGGATCAGGGGTTGCGTGGCTACACCTTC.

V is TRBV4-1 and J is TRBJ1-5; possible D gene TRBD1, 5 bases. CDR1 and CDR2 from the germline V gene are MGHRA and YSYEKL. The CDR3 is 14 residues long. V lost 1 base to trimming and J lost 3 bases, with 7 bases between them. The CDR3 sequence is CASSQVGDNQPQHF. The CDR3 region has the DNA TGCGCCAGCAGCCAAGTAGGGGACAATCAGCCCCAGCATTTT.

The chain is built from TRBV5-1 and TRBJ2-7, with 7 bases identical to TRBD1. Germline CDR1 SGHRS, CDR2 YFSETQ. Trimming removed 5 bases from V and 5 bases from J; junction bases left unmatched: 10. This CDR3 comprises 14 residues. CDR3 residues: CASRPSGTANEQYF. CDR3 DNA: TGCGCCAGCAGACCCTCCGGGACAGCGAACGAGCAGTACTTC.

The rearrangement uses TRBV11-2 and TRBJ2-3; 11 bases match TRBD2. Unmatched junction bases numbered 6, after V lost 5 bases and J lost 2 bases. This CDR3 region has 16 residues. Germline V lookup: CDR1 SGHAT, CDR2 FQNNGV. CDR3 DNA sequence: TGTGCCAGCAGCCCCTTTAGCGGGAGGGCCACAGATACGCAGTATTTT. Protein sequence: CASSPFSGRATDTQYF.

CDR3: CASSSAPSTPEGTDTQYF. The CDR3 DNA follows: TGTGCCAGCAGCTCAGCGCCTTCGACCCCTGAAGGCACAGATACGCAGTATTTT. This chain links TRBV13 with TRBJ2-3; unclear D gene. Germline CDR1 is PRHDT and CDR2 is FYEKMQ (reference sequence). Trimming cost V 4 bases and J 1 base, with 21 bases left between them. The CDR3 loop spans 18 amino acids.

V is TRBV5-1 and J is TRBJ2-7, with 10 bases fitting TRBD1. This CDR3 comprises 16 residues. Germline V gene lookup returns CDR1 SGHRS and CDR2 YFSETQ. After removal of 0 bases from V and 4 bases from J, the junction contained 7 bases not matched to a gene. The CDR3 region is CASSLAGTGDLYEQYF. CDR3 DNA: TGCGCCAGCAGCTTGGCCGGGACAGGGGACCTTTACGAGCAGTACTTC.

The chain joins TRBV6-5 to TRBJ2-7, with TRBD2 identical over 7 bases. Germline V gene data show CDR1 as MNHEY and CDR2 as SVGAGI. There are 14 residues in the CDR3. The J segment lost 3 bases and the V segment lost 6 bases, leaving 8 bases of the junction unmatched. Here the CDR3 reads CASRPSTSHYEQYF. In nucleotides, the CDR3 is TGTGCCAGCAGACCCTCGACTAGCCACTACGAGCAGTACTTC.

The chain combines TRBV25-1 with TRBJ2-5; D possibly corresponds to TRBD2 (6 bases). The CDR3 totals 15 residues. V lost 8 bases and J 5 bases, leaving 21 bases between the germline ends. The germline V gene has CDR1 MGHDK and CDR2 SYGVNS. CDR3 sequence: CASSFGDGGEETQYF. In DNA, the CDR3 is TGTGCCAGCTCTTTCGGGGATGGAGGGGAGGAGACCCAGTACTTC.

The chain uses TRBV6-6 and TRBJ2-1; 8 bases are a match to TRBD2. Per germline, CDR1 MNHNY and CDR2 SVGAGI (reference sequence). The ends lost 7 bases at V and 4 bases at J; junction bases unmatched: 12. This CDR3 has 16 amino acids. The CDR3 loop reads CASIAGSAGGYNEQFF. CDR3 sequence (DNA): TGTGCCAGCATAGCGGGATCTGCCGGGGGATACAATGAGCAGTTCTTC.

The V gene is TRBV18, the J gene TRBJ2-7; 11 nucleotides align to TRBD1. Germline CDR1 is KGHSH and CDR2 is LQKENI. The CDR3 consists of 15 residues. The J segment lost 1 base and the V segment lost 5 bases, leaving 4 bases of the junction unmatched. CDR3 residues: CASSGTGGKSYEQYF. Written as DNA, the CDR3 is TGTGCCAGCTCAGGGACAGGGGGGAAATCCTACGAGCAGTACTTC.

V gene TRBV2 combines with J gene TRBJ2-1, with 9 bases aligning to TRBD2. This CDR3 contains 15 residues. Germline V gene lookup returns CDR1 SNHLY and CDR2 FYNNEI. V shed 6 bases and J 4 bases; nucleotides not matched to a gene: 7. The CDR3 nucleotides read TGTGCCAGCAGGGTAGATAGCGGGGGATACAATGAGCAGTTCTTC. Encoded protein: CASRVDSGGYNEQFF.

This chain joins TRBV6-1 and TRBJ2-6; D unresolved. Looked up from germline, CDR1 is MNHNS and CDR2 is SASEGT. CDR3 length: 14 amino acids. Trimming cost V 2 bases and J 4 bases, with 6 bases left between them. This CDR3 is CASSESLGANVLTF. The CDR3 bases are TGTGCCAGCAGTGAATCTCTGGGGGCCAACGTCCTGACTTTC.

The chain couples TRBV27 to TRBJ1-2; TRBD1 agrees at 7 bases. Germline V lookup: CDR1 MNHEY, CDR2 SMNVEV (reference sequence). V was clipped by 3 bases and J by 4 bases; unmatched bases: 2. This CDR3 region has 13 residues. CDR3 nucleotides: TGTGCCAGCAGTTTTGGGGACAGCTATGGCTACACCTTC. Its protein is CASSFGDSYGYTF.

The CDR3 DNA reads TGTGCCAGCAGCCAGACCAGAGGGTTAAACTCACCCCTCCACTTT. Its translation: CASSQTRGLNSPLHF. This chain joins TRBV4-2 and TRBJ1-6, with D hard to call. Germline V gene lookup returns CDR1 LGHNA and CDR2 YNFKEQ. The CDR3 covers 15 residues. Deletions cut 3 bases from V and 10 bases from J, with 16 bases between.

This clone is a singleton in its sample. The V gene is TRBV15, the J gene TRBJ2-7; D unclear. The germline V and J ends were trimmed by 0 bases and 5 bases, with 5 bases remaining between them. Germline V gene sequence: CDR1 LNHNV, CDR2 YYDKDF (reference sequence). The CDR3 loop spans 12 amino acids. Here the CDR3 reads CATSRDFDEQYF. In DNA, the CDR3 is TGTGCCACCAGCAGAGATTTCGACGAGCAGTACTTC.

The gene calls are TRBV20-1 and TRBJ1-2; D is uncertain. Trimming took 3 bases from V and 5 from J, leaving 7 bases between them. The CDR3 sequence is 11 residues long. Looked up from germline, CDR1 is DFQATT and CDR2 is SNEGSKA (reference sequence). The CDR3 reads CSARGPYGYTF. The DNA for the CDR3 is TGCAGTGCTAGGGGCCCTTATGGCTACACCTTC.

The chain carries TRBV5-1 and TRBJ2-5, with D possibly TRBD2 on 6 matching bases. The V end lost 0 bases, the J end lost 5 bases, and 11 bases lay between the germline ends. From germline, CDR1 is SGHRS and CDR2 YFSETQ. This CDR3 comprises 14 residues. This chain's CDR3 is CASSLGLEHETQYF. CDR3 sequence (DNA): TGCGCCAGCAGCTTGGGACTAGAGCACGAGACCCAGTACTTC.